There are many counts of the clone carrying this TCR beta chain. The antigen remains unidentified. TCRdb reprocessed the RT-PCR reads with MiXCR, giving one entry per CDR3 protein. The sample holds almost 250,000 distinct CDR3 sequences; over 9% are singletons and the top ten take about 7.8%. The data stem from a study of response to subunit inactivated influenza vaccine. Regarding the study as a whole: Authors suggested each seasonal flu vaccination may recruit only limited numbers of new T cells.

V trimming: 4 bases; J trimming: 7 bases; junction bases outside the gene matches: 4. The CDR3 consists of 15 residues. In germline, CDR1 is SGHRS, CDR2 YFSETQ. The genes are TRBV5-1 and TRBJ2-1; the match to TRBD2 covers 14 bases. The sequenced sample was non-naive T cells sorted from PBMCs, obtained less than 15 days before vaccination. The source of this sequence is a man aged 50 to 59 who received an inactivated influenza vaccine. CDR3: CASSQRTSGGNEQFF. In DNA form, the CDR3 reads TGCGCCAGCAGCCAACGGACTAGCGGGGGGAATGAGCAGTTCTTC.